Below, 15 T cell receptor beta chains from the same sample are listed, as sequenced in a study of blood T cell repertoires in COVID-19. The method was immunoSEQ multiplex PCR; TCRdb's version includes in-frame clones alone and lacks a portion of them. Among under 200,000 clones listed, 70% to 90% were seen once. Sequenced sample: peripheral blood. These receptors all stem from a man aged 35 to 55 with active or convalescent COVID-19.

In nucleotides, the CDR3 is TGTGCCAGCAGCCTCTCGACAGGGCGCGCAGATACGCAGTATTTT. It specifies CASSLSTGRADTQYF. The rearrangement joins TRBV14 to TRBJ2-3; TRBD1 aligns across 7 bases. Losses at the gene ends were 4 bases for V and 4 bases for J; bases not matched to a gene: 8. The germline V gene encodes CDR1 SGHDN and CDR2 FVKESK. This CDR3 region has 15 residues. The full variable domain, rest sourced from reference TRBV14 and TRBJ2-3, is EAGVTQFPSHSVIEKGQTVTLRCDPISGHDNLYWYRRVMGKEIKFLLHFVKESKQDESGMPNNRFLAERTGGTYSTLKVQPAELEDSGVYFCASSLSTGRADTQYFGPGTRLTVL.

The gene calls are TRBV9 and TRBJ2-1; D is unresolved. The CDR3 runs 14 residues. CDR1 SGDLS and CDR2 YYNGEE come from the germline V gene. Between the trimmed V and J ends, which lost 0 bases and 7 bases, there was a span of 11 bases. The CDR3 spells CASSVDGFLNEQFF. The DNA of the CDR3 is TGTGCCAGCAGCGTAGACGGGTTTTTGAATGAGCAGTTCTTC.

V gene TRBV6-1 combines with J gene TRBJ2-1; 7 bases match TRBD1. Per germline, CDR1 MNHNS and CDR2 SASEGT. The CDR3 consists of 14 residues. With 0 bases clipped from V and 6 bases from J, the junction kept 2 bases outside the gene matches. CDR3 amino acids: CASSEAQGVNEQFF. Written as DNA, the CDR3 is TGTGCCAGCAGTGAAGCCCAGGGGGTCAATGAGCAGTTCTTC.

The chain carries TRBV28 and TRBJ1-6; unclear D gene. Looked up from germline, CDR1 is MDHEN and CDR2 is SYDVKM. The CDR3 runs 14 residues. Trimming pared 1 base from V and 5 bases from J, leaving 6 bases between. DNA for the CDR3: TGTGCCAGCAGTTTATTAGACAATAATTCACCCCTCCACTTT. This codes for CASSLLDNNSPLHF.

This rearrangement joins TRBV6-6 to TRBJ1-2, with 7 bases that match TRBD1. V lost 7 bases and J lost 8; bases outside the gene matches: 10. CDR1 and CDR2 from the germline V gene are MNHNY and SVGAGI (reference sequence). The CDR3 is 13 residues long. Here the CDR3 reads CASTWKGGTGYTF. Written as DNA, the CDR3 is TGTGCCAGCACTTGGAAAGGGGGCACCGGCTACACCTTC.

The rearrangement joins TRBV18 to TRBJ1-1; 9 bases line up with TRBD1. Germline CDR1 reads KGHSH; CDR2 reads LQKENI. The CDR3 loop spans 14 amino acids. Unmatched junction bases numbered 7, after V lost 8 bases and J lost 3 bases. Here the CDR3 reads CASGGDRADTEAFF. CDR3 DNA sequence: TGTGCCAGCGGCGGGGACAGGGCGGACACTGAAGCTTTCTTT. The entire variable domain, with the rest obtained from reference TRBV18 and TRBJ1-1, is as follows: NAGVMQNPRHLVRRRGQEARLRCSPMKGHSHVYWYRQLPEEGLKFMVYLQKENIIDESGMPKERFSAEFPKEGPSILRIQQVVRGDSAAYFCASGGDRADTEAFFGQGTRLTVV.

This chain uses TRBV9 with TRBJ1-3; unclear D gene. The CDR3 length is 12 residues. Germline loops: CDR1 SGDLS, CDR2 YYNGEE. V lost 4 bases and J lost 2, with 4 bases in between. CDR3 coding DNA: TGTGCCAGCAGCCACACTGGAAACACCATATATTTT. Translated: CASSHTGNTIYF. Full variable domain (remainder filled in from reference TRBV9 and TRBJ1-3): DSGVTQTPKHLITATGQRVTLRCSPRSGDLSVYWYQQSLDQGLQFLIQYYNGEERAKGNILERFSAQQFPDLHSELNLSSLELGDSALYFCASSHTGNTIYFGEGSWLTVV.

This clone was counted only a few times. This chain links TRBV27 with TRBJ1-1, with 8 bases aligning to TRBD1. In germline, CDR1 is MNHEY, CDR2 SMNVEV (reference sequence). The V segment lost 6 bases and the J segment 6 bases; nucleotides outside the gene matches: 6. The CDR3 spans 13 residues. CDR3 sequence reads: CASRLTGESEAFF. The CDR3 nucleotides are TGTGCCAGCAGACTGACAGGGGAGTCTGAAGCTTTCTTT.

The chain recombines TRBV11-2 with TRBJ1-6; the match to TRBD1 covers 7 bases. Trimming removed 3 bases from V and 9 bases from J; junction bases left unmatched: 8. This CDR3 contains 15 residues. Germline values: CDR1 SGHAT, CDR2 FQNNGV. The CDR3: CASSFQQGSGSPLHF. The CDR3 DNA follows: TGTGCCAGCAGCTTTCAACAGGGGAGTGGTTCACCCCTCCACTTT.

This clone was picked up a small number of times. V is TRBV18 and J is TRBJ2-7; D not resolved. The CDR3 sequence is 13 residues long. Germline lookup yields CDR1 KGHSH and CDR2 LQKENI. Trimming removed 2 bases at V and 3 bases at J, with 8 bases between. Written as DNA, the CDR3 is TGTGCCAGCTCACCAAACAGCCTCTACGAGCAGTACTTC. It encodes CASSPNSLYEQYF.

For the CDR3, the DNA is TGTGCCATCAGGCTGACTGGGCAGGGAGGAGGTGAAGCTTTCTTT. This codes for CAIRLTGQGGGEAFF. V is TRBV10-3 and J is TRBJ1-1; maybe TRBD1 (5 bases). V was clipped by 6 bases and J by 7 bases, with 21 bases between them. The length of the CDR3 is 15 residues. CDR1 is ENHRY and CDR2 is SYGVKD in the germline V gene.

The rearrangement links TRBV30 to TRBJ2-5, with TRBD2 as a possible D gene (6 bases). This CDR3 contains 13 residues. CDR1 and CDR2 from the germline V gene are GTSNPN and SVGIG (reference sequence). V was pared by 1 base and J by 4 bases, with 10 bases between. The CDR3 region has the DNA TGTGCCTGGAGTGATGTGGGGGGAGAGACCCAGTACTTC. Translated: CAWSDVGGETQYF.

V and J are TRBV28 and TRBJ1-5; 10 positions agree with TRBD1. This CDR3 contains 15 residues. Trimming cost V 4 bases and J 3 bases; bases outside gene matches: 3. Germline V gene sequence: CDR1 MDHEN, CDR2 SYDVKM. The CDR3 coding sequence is TGTGCCAGCAGTTCGGACAGGGGGTACAATCAGCCCCAGCATTTT. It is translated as CASSSDRGYNQPQHF. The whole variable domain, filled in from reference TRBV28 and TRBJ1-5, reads DVKVTQSSRYLVKRTGEKVFLECVQDMDHENMFWYRQDPGLGLRLIYFSYDVKMKEKGDIPEGYSVSREKKERFSLILESASTNQTSMYLCASSSDRGYNQPQHFGDGTRLSIL.

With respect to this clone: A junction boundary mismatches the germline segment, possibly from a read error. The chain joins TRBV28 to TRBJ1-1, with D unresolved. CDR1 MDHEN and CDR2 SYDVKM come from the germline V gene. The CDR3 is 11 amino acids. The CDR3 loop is CASSLNSEAFF. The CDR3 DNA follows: TGTGCCAGCAGCCTGAACTCTGAAGCTTTCTTT.

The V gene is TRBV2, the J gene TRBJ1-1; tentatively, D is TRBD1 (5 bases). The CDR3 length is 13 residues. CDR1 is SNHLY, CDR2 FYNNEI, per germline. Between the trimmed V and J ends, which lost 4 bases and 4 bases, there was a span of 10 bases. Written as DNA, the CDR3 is TGTGCCAGCAGTGGGTCCAGGGCCACTGAAGCTTTCTTT. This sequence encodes CASSGSRATEAFF.